The 27 T cell receptor beta chains in this list originate from one sample, sequenced in a study of cytomegalovirus exposure and HLA in healthy donors. Use of 60 Vbeta and 13 Jbeta primers characterized the PCR. TCRdb's table, derived via immunoSEQ multiplex PCR, lists solely in-frame clones and lacks some. The sample lists more than 90,000 clones; 79% were seen once. Sequencing was performed on PBMCs. All receptors come from a woman aged 18-29 years in good health and CMV-seropositive.

The chain has TRBV5-6 and TRBJ2-1, with 11 bases aligning to TRBD2. In germline, CDR1 is SGHDT, CDR2 YYEEEE. The ends lost 4 bases at V and 0 bases at J; junction bases unmatched: 6. The length of the CDR3 is 17 residues. The CDR3 loop reads CASSIGLAGSSYNEQFF. The CDR3 DNA reads TGTGCCAGCAGCATAGGACTAGCGGGCAGCTCCTACAATGAGCAGTTCTTC.

This clone was seen a few times. The chain joins TRBV6-5 to TRBJ1-3; D call uncertain. Trimming pared 6 bases from V and 0 bases from J, leaving 6 bases between. Germline lookup yields CDR1 MNHEY and CDR2 SVGAGI. This CDR3 region has 13 residues. CDR3 nucleotide sequence: TGTGCCAGCAGGCCTATCTCTGGAAACACCATATATTTT. Its translation is CASRPISGNTIYF.

This chain links TRBV30 with TRBJ2-2; D is undetermined. Trimming cost V 6 bases and J 5 bases, with 7 bases left between them. Germline loops: CDR1 GTSNPN, CDR2 SVGIG (reference sequence). The CDR3 length is 11 residues. CDR3 sequence: CACVRTGELFF. CDR3 DNA sequence: TGTGCCTGCGTGAGGACCGGGGAGCTGTTTTTT.

The rearrangement joins TRBV18 to TRBJ1-1, with TRBD1 identical over 7 bases. Per the germline V gene, CDR1 is KGHSH and CDR2 is LQKENI. The trim removed 1 base at V and 4 bases at J, leaving 6 bases unmatched. CDR3 length: 15 residues. The CDR3 here is CASSPQAGGLTEAFF. The CDR3 DNA follows: TGTGCCAGCTCACCACAGGCAGGGGGTCTCACTGAAGCTTTCTTT.

The V and J genes are TRBV25-1 and TRBJ2-7, with TRBD1 matching over 9 bases. Trimming took 1 base from V and 7 from J; bases not matched to a gene: 5. The CDR3 covers 14 residues. CDR1 and CDR2 (germline): MGHDK, SYGVNS. CDR3 DNA: TGTGCCAGCAGTGAATCGGGGACAGGGAATGAGCAGTACTTC. This sequence encodes CASSESGTGNEQYF.

V is TRBV6-5 and J is TRBJ2-1; no clear D. CDR3 size: 12 residues. Between the trimmed V and J ends, which lost 0 bases and 8 bases, there was a span of 5 bases. CDR1 is MNHEY and CDR2 is SVGAGI in the germline V gene. CDR3 bases: TGTGCCAGCAGTTACTCGAACTATGAGCAGTTCTTC. This codes for CASSYSNYEQFF.

V gene TRBV7-3 combines with J gene TRBJ2-2, with a tentative D call TRBD2 (5 bases). CDR3 length equals 12 residues. The V and J ends lost 3 bases and 7 bases respectively, with 6 bases between them. CDR1 is SGHTA and CDR2 is FQGTGA in the germline V gene. In nucleotides, the CDR3 is TGTGCCAGCAGCTTGAGCGGCGGGGAGCTGTTTTTT. Translating it yields CASSLSGGELFF.

This clone was recorded only once. The V call is TRBV7-2, the J call TRBJ1-2; 11 bases map to TRBD1. CDR1 is SGHTA and CDR2 is FQGNSA in the germline V gene. CDR3 length: 15 residues. Unmatched junction bases numbered 5, after V lost 1 base and J lost 7 bases. CDR3 protein: CASSLDGQGAVGYTF. The CDR3 DNA reads as TGTGCCAGCAGCTTAGACGGACAGGGGGCGGTTGGCTACACCTTC.

The chain couples TRBV5-6 to TRBJ1-2; perhaps TRBD1 as D (5 bases). The CDR3 consists of 15 residues. Trimming took off 1 base at V and 7 bases at J, with 17 bases between the two ends. Germline V lookup: CDR1 SGHDT, CDR2 YYEEEE. The CDR3 DNA is TGTGCCAGCAGCTTGACTCCCCTCAGGGTAGTTGGCTACACCTTC. The encoded protein is CASSLTPLRVVGYTF.

This clone was seen a single time. The chain recombines TRBV27 with TRBJ1-5; D not resolved. Trimming pared 6 bases from V and 7 bases from J, leaving 13 bases between. This CDR3 has 13 amino acids. CDR1 and CDR2 (germline): MNHEY, SMNVEV (reference sequence). The CDR3 DNA sequence: TGTGCCAGCAGCTGGGCCGGTAACCAGCCCCAGCATTTT. This codes for CASSWAGNQPQHF.

This sequence joins TRBV5-1 and TRBJ1-4; the match to TRBD1 covers 9 bases. The germline CDR1 and CDR2 sequences are SGHRS and YFSETQ. Unmatched junction bases numbered 4, after V lost 4 bases and J lost 3 bases. The CDR3 is 15 residues long. In nucleotides, the CDR3 is TGCGCCAGCAGCCCAACAGGGGGCTCTAATGAAAAACTGTTTTTT. Translating it yields CASSPTGGSNEKLFF.

This clone was seen more than once but under ten times. Here the CDR3 reads CAWTRRGNTGELFF. CDR3 coding DNA: TGTGCCTGGACTAGACGAGGAAACACCGGGGAGCTGTTTTTT. V usage is TRBV30 and J usage is TRBJ2-2; D unresolved. Germline V gene lookup returns CDR1 GTSNPN and CDR2 SVGIG (reference sequence). The CDR3 spans 14 residues. The V end lost 4 bases, the J end lost 2 bases, and 11 bases lay between the germline ends.

The gene calls are TRBV5-5 and TRBJ2-5, with TRBD1 as a possible D gene (5 bases). The V gene's germline CDR1 is SGHKS and CDR2 YYEKEE (reference sequence). V was cut by 7 bases and J by 2 bases, with 12 bases left in between. The CDR3 loop spans 13 amino acids. In DNA form, the CDR3 reads TGTGCCAGCGGGCGACAGATTCAAGAGACCCAGTACTTC. Translation: CASGRQIQETQYF.

V is TRBV5-4 and J is TRBJ1-4; tentative D call: TRBD1 (5 bases). V was trimmed by 0 bases and J by 3 bases, leaving 12 bases between them. Germline CDR1 and CDR2: SGHNT and YYREEE (reference sequence). The CDR3 contains 16 residues. The CDR3 reads CASSLDLGEANEKLFF. The CDR3 DNA reads TGTGCCAGCAGCTTGGATCTAGGGGAAGCTAATGAAAAACTGTTTTTT.

The chain links TRBV5-1 to TRBJ1-2; D remains unclear. The CDR3 is made up of 14 amino acids. Deletions cut 2 bases from V and 4 bases from J, with 12 bases between. Germline values: CDR1 SGHRS, CDR2 YFSETQ. The CDR3 region has the DNA TGCGCCAGCAGCTTACTGGGTTCTAGCTATGGCTACACCTTC. Translated: CASSLLGSSYGYTF.

Comment on this clone: Different DNA sequences within this sample yield the same CDR3. The chain joins TRBV6-5 to TRBJ1-3; no reliable D call. The V and J ends lost 8 bases and 1 base respectively, with 12 bases between them. Germline CDR1 and CDR2: MNHEY and SVGAGI. The CDR3 covers 14 residues. The CDR3 region has the DNA TGTGCCAGCCAAGACACAAATTCTGGAAACACCATATATTTT. It translates to CASQDTNSGNTIYF.

The chain combines TRBV5-1 with TRBJ2-7; TRBD2 matches 7 bases. Germline loops: CDR1 SGHRS, CDR2 YFSETQ. The length of the CDR3 is 18 residues. The V gene end was trimmed by 4 bases and the J gene end by 0 bases; junction bases not matched to a gene: 16. Here the CDR3 DNA reads TGCGCCAGCAGCGGGACGGGTTTGGCGGGAGAAGGCTCCTACGAGCAGTACTTC. Translation gives CASSGTGLAGEGSYEQYF.

This clone has just one count. The chain couples TRBV9 to TRBJ2-1; 7 nucleotides align to TRBD2. The CDR3 extends over 15 amino acids. Germline CDR1 reads SGDLS; CDR2 reads YYNGEE. Trimming removed 3 bases from V and 8 bases from J; junction bases left unmatched: 11. This chain's CDR3 is CASSAGGASVYEQFF. DNA for the CDR3: TGTGCCAGCAGCGCGGGAGGAGCCTCGGTGTATGAGCAGTTCTTC.

In its sample, this clone was seen once. This chain links TRBV4-1 with TRBJ2-7, with 10 bases identical to TRBD1. V dropped 3 bases and J dropped 1; count of bases not matched to a gene: 3. Germline CDR1 reads MGHRA; CDR2 reads YSYEKL. The CDR3 sequence is 15 residues long. CDR3 region: CASSQRTGGSYEQYF. CDR3 nucleotide sequence: TGCGCCAGCAGCCAGCGGACAGGGGGTTCCTACGAGCAGTACTTC.

The chain couples TRBV19 to TRBJ2-1, with D possibly matching TRBD2 (5 bases). This CDR3 has 13 amino acids. The ends were cut back, 1 base at V and 6 bases at J, with 7 bases in the middle. Germline V gives CDR1 LNHDA, CDR2 SQIVND (reference sequence). The CDR3 sequence: CASSIGTSNEQFF. The CDR3 DNA sequence: TGTGCCAGTAGTATAGGGACTTCCAATGAGCAGTTCTTC.

This chain joins TRBV10-3 and TRBJ2-5; D perhaps matches TRBD2 (5 bases). The CDR3 runs 12 residues. V gave up 9 bases and J gave up 5 bases, with 13 bases separating them. Looked up from germline, CDR1 is ENHRY and CDR2 is SYGVKD. The CDR3 is CAIRGREETQYF. For the CDR3, the DNA is TGTGCCATTAGAGGAAGGGAGGAGACCCAGTACTTC.

The chain employs TRBV5-1 and TRBJ2-5, with no clear D. Looked up from germline, CDR1 is SGHRS and CDR2 is YFSETQ. This CDR3 has 14 residues. V lost 0 bases to trimming and J lost 4 bases, with 10 bases between them. CDR3 loop: CASSLVGDLETQYF. The CDR3 DNA follows: TGCGCCAGCAGCTTGGTTGGAGATTTAGAGACCCAGTACTTC.

The rearrangement joins TRBV7-8 to TRBJ2-1; possible D gene TRBD1, 7 bases. V dropped 2 bases and J dropped 9 bases, with 29 bases sitting between them. The CDR3 runs to 19 residues. Germline CDR1 SGHVS, CDR2 FQNEAQ. The CDR3 bases are TGTGCCAGCAGCTTAAAAGGGGGGATGGGACAGCCGGCAGGGGGTGAGCAGTTCTTC. It specifies CASSLKGGMGQPAGGEQFF. Based on the CDR3 plus reference TRBV7-8 and TRBJ2-1, the full variable domain is GAGVSQSPRYKVAKRGQDVALRCDPISGHVSLFWYQQALGQGPEFLTYFQNEAQLDKSGLPSDRFFAERPEGSVSTLKIQRTQQEDSAVYLCASSLKGGMGQPAGGEQFFGPGTRLTVL.

The chain employs TRBV25-1 and TRBJ1-2; 9 bases match TRBD1. This CDR3 has 16 residues. V lost 3 bases, J lost 1 base, and 6 bases stayed unmatched. CDR1 MGHDK and CDR2 SYGVNS come from the germline V gene. The CDR3 is CASSEEGTGYNYGYTF. In nucleotides, the CDR3 is TGTGCCAGCAGTGAGGAGGGGACAGGGTATAACTATGGCTACACCTTC.

V gene TRBV28 combines with J gene TRBJ2-7; D remains ambiguous. Trimming removed 5 bases at V and 5 bases at J, with 7 bases between. The germline V gene encodes CDR1 MDHEN and CDR2 SYDVKM. This CDR3 is 11 amino acids long. This chain's CDR3 is CASSGRDEQYF. The CDR3 nucleotides read TGTGCCAGCAGTGGTCGAGACGAGCAGTACTTC.

The chain combines TRBV7-9 with TRBJ2-2; D remains unclear. V was trimmed by 3 bases and J by 8 bases, leaving 7 bases between them. This CDR3 has 12 residues. The germline V gene has CDR1 SEHNR and CDR2 FQNEAQ (reference sequence). The CDR3 DNA reads TGTGCCAGCAGCTTTTTTGAGGGGGAGCTGTTTTTT. Encoded protein: CASSFFEGELFF.

The V gene is TRBV27, the J gene TRBJ2-7; TRBD1 aligns across 10 bases. V lost 5 bases to trimming and J lost 3 bases; unmatched junction nucleotides: 4. Germline-derived CDR1 and CDR2 are MNHEY and SMNVEV (reference sequence). The CDR3 loop spans 14 amino acids. Here the CDR3 reads CASSTGQGRYEQYF. The CDR3, as DNA: TGTGCCAGCAGTACGGGACAGGGGCGCTACGAGCAGTACTTC.